The 26 T cell receptor beta chains reported below all come from one sample, sequenced in a study of response to subunit inactivated influenza vaccine. Using its own MiXCR run on the RT-PCR reads, TCRdb lists one record per CDR3 protein. The sample records some 540,000 distinct CDR3 sequences, approximately 22% being singletons. The same data also contributed to another study, on T cells expressing NK-cell markers. As reported in that work: What made the TCR beta cDNA was 5'RACE template switching with UMIs.

This material consisted of CD4+ T cells sorted from PBMCs, taken 12 days after vaccination. The receptors stem from a man in his forties or fifties who received an inactivated influenza vaccine.

Turning to this clonotype: At one end, the junction sequence differs from germline, possibly due to a read error. The chain joins TRBV7-7 to TRBJ1-6, with D unresolved. The CDR3 totals 15 residues. Germline V gene data show CDR1 as SSHAT and CDR2 as FNYEAQ (reference sequence). For the CDR3, the DNA is TGTGCTAGCAGCATCCGACATGCGGGGAATTCACCCCTCCACTTT. Translation gives CASSIRHAGNSPLHF.

On this clonotype itself: This may stem from a read error, because a much larger clone lies one nucleotide away. The chain is built from TRBV29-1 and TRBJ2-7, with TRBD1 matching over 9 bases. The germline gives CDR1 SQVTM, CDR2 ANQGSEA. Trimming at V came to 6 bases and at J to 6 bases, leaving 3 bases not matched to a gene. This CDR3 is 11 amino acids long. The CDR3 nucleotides are TGCAGCGTGGGGACAGGGAGCGAGCAGTACTTC. It specifies CSVGTGSEQYF.

The gene calls are TRBV7-2 and TRBJ2-1; a possible D gene is TRBD1 (5 bases). The CDR3 contains 12 residues. Germline-derived CDR1 and CDR2 are SGHTA and FQGNSA. Trimming stripped 7 bases from V and 5 bases from J, with 9 bases between. Here the CDR3 reads CASTDTHNEQFF. The CDR3 nucleotides read TGTGCCAGCACGGACACACACAATGAGCAGTTCTTC. Combining the CDR3 with reference TRBV7-2 and TRBJ2-1 gives the whole variable domain GAGVSQSPSNKVTEKGKDVELRCDPISGHTALYWYRQSLGQGLEFLIYFQGNSAPDKSGLPSDRFSAERTGGSVSTLTIQRTQQEDSAVYLCASTDTHNEQFFGPGTRLTVL.

The chain employs TRBV20-1 and TRBJ1-5; a weak D match, TRBD1 (5 bases). This CDR3 comprises 16 residues. Trimming pared 5 bases from V and 2 bases from J, leaving 19 bases between. Germline-derived CDR1 and CDR2 are DFQATT and SNEGSKA (reference sequence). This CDR3 is CSARPARGKRNQPQHF. CDR3 bases: TGCAGTGCTCGGCCCGCTAGGGGTAAACGCAATCAGCCCCAGCATTTT.

The chain is built from TRBV7-8 and TRBJ2-1, with 11 bases lining up with TRBD2. The CDR3 totals 16 residues. The V segment lost 7 bases and the J segment 5 bases; nucleotides outside the gene matches: 10. CDR1 and CDR2 (germline): SGHVS, FQNEAQ. The CDR3 spells CASNPILAGVDNEQFF. As DNA, the CDR3 is TGTGCCAGCAACCCCATACTAGCGGGAGTTGACAATGAGCAGTTCTTC.

This clonotype was detected only a few times. This CDR3 reads CASSLPLVDTEAFF. The CDR3, as DNA: TGTGCCAGCAGCTTGCCACTAGTCGACACTGAAGCTTTCTTT. This chain connects TRBV5-6 to TRBJ1-1; unclear D gene. V gave up 1 base and J gave up 3 bases, with 10 bases separating them. CDR1 and CDR2 (germline): SGHDT, YYEEEE. This CDR3 spans 14 amino acids.

The chain employs TRBV5-1 and TRBJ2-1, with 10 nucleotides matching TRBD2. The CDR3 runs 21 residues. Trimming at V came to 4 bases and at J to 1 base, leaving 20 bases not matched to a gene. Germline V gene sequence: CDR1 SGHRS, CDR2 YFSETQ. CDR3 loop: CASSPWGGSSGRIESYNEQFF. The DNA of the CDR3 is TGCGCCAGCAGCCCATGGGGTGGGTCTAGCGGGAGAATTGAGTCCTACAATGAGCAGTTCTTC.

The chain recombines TRBV4-3 with TRBJ2-4; D is possibly TRBD2 (6 bases). This CDR3 has 13 residues. CDR1 is LGHNA and CDR2 is YSLEER in the germline V gene. The V gene lost 1 base and the J gene lost 6 bases, with 7 bases spanning the gap. This chain's CDR3 is CASSQVGGNIQYF. Written as DNA, the CDR3 is TGCGCCAGCAGCCAAGTCGGGGGAAACATTCAGTACTTC.

J is TRBJ1-2 and V is TRBV5-1; no reliable D call. The CDR3 contains 13 residues. Looked up from germline, CDR1 is SGHRS and CDR2 is YFSETQ. V shed 0 bases and J shed 3 bases, with 6 bases lying between them. For the CDR3, the DNA is TGCGCCAGCAGCTTGGGACGGTACTATGGCTACACCTTC. Protein: CASSLGRYYGYTF.

This clonotype appeared a few times. The rearrangement uses TRBV4-2 and TRBJ2-1, with TRBD2 matching 9 bases. V gave up 1 base and J gave up 7 bases; unmatched junction bases: 8. This CDR3 spans 16 amino acids. The V gene's germline CDR1 is LGHNA and CDR2 YNFKEQ. For the CDR3, the DNA is TGTGCCAGCAGCCAAGTAGATAGCGGGGGAGAGAATGAGCAGTTCTTC. This translates into CASSQVDSGGENEQFF.

V usage is TRBV20-1 and J usage is TRBJ2-7; D perhaps matches TRBD2 (5 bases). Trimming pared 3 bases from V and 3 bases from J, leaving 12 bases between. The CDR3 has 13 amino acids. Germline V CDR1 and CDR2: DFQATT, SNEGSKA (reference sequence). The CDR3 DNA sequence: TGCAGTGCTAGTGGGGATCGGGGCTACGAGCAGTACTTC. This translates into CSASGDRGYEQYF.

The chain recombines TRBV4-2 with TRBJ2-1; D might be TRBD2 (5 bases). There are 16 residues in the CDR3. Germline loops: CDR1 LGHNA, CDR2 YNFKEQ. The germline V and J ends were trimmed by 2 bases and 9 bases, with 20 bases remaining between them. This CDR3 reads CASSQRTADRGREQFF. The CDR3 nucleotides are TGTGCCAGCAGCCAACGGACTGCGGATCGGGGTCGTGAGCAGTTCTTC.

Only a few counts were recorded for this clonotype. This chain uses TRBV20-1 with TRBJ1-1; D uncertain. Per the germline V gene, CDR1 is DFQATT and CDR2 is SNEGSKA (reference sequence). The CDR3 sequence is 14 residues long. The V and J ends lost 3 bases and 1 base respectively, with 12 bases between them. CDR3 sequence reads: CSASGVAGNTEAFF. In DNA, the CDR3 is TGCAGTGCTAGTGGGGTAGCAGGGAACACTGAAGCTTTCTTT.

This chain uses TRBV2 with TRBJ2-1, with D perhaps matching TRBD1 (5 bases). There are 15 residues in the CDR3. The V end was cut by 7 bases, the J end by 0 bases, with 13 bases between. Germline loops: CDR1 SNHLY, CDR2 FYNNEI. The CDR3 DNA sequence: TGTGCCAGCATCTCTGACAGTAGCTCCTACAATGAGCAGTTCTTC. It encodes CASISDSSSYNEQFF. The whole variable domain, filled in from reference TRBV2 and TRBJ2-1, reads EPEVTQTPSHQVTQMGQEVILRCVPISNHLYFYWYRQILGQKVEFLVSFYNNEISEKSEIFDDQFSVERPDGSNFTLKIRSTKLEDSAMYFCASISDSSSYNEQFFGPGTRLTVL.

The chain has TRBV5-1 and TRBJ2-3; 9 bases line up with TRBD1. This CDR3 spans 16 amino acids. V gave up 5 bases and J gave up 5 bases; unmatched junction bases: 12. In germline, CDR1 is SGHRS, CDR2 YFSETQ. The CDR3 here is CASSSGDRAVIDTQYF. In DNA, the CDR3 is TGCGCCAGCAGTTCTGGGGACAGGGCCGTTATAGATACGCAGTATTTT.

This clonotype has a count of ten or more. The chain joins TRBV7-2 to TRBJ2-5, with D tentatively TRBD2 (5 bases). Germline V gives CDR1 SGHTA, CDR2 FQGNSA. This CDR3 region has 14 residues. V lost 1 base to trimming and J lost 2 bases, with 8 bases between them. The CDR3 region is CASSLVRTQETQYF. CDR3 sequence (DNA): TGTGCCAGCAGCTTAGTTCGGACTCAAGAGACCCAGTACTTC.

This clonotype was observed a handful of times. This chain connects TRBV12-3 or TRBV12-4 to TRBJ2-7; perhaps TRBD1 as D (5 bases). The CDR3 runs 13 residues. V gave up 3 bases and J gave up 6 bases, with 12 bases separating them. CDR3 protein: CASSFEPGREQYF. In DNA form, the CDR3 reads TGTGCCAGCAGTTTCGAGCCAGGGCGCGAGCAGTACTTC.

The V gene is TRBV12-3 or TRBV12-4, the J gene TRBJ1-1; no definite D call. CDR3 length: 12 amino acids. V was trimmed by 3 bases and J by 6 bases, leaving 8 bases between them. CDR3: CASSFMGSEAFF. The CDR3 coding sequence is TGTGCCAGCAGTTTTATGGGGTCTGAAGCTTTCTTT.

The CDR3 is CASSLQGIDEQYF. The CDR3 DNA is TGTGCCAGCAGCTTGCAGGGGATCGACGAGCAGTACTTC. The J gene is TRBJ2-7, the V gene TRBV5-5; D perhaps matches TRBD1 (6 bases). The CDR3 contains 13 residues. The V and J ends lost 1 base and 5 bases respectively, with 10 bases between them. Germline CDR1 is SGHKS and CDR2 is YYEKEE (reference sequence).

This clonotype turned up a few times. The chain carries TRBV3-1 and TRBJ2-3, with D tentatively TRBD2 (6 bases). Germline CDR1 and CDR2: LGHDT and YNNKEL (reference sequence). Trimming took off 4 bases at V and 1 base at J, with 18 bases between the two ends. The CDR3 runs 17 residues. The CDR3 here is CASSPLAGGPRTDTQYF. CDR3 nucleotides: TGTGCCAGCAGCCCTTTAGCCGGAGGGCCGCGCACAGATACGCAGTATTTT.

The table lists this clonotype with many counts. The chain carries TRBV11-2 and TRBJ2-1, with 9 bases identical to TRBD2. Germline V gene lookup returns CDR1 SGHAT and CDR2 FQNNGV. This CDR3 is built from 18 residues. The V gene end was trimmed by 5 bases and the J gene end by 1 base; junction bases not matched to a gene: 12. The CDR3 DNA is TGTGCCAGCAGCGGGGGGACTAGCCCCAAAGTTTCCTACAATGAGCAGTTCTTC. Amino acid sequence: CASSGGTSPKVSYNEQFF. Complete variable domain (other parts from reference TRBV11-2 and TRBJ2-1): EAGVAQSPRYKIIEKRQSVAFWCNPISGHATLYWYQQILGQGPKLLIQFQNNGVVDDSQLPKDRFSAERLKGVDSTLKIQPAKLEDSAVYLCASSGGTSPKVSYNEQFFGPGTRLTVL.

This clonotype was counted only a few times. The chain links TRBV20-1 to TRBJ2-5; a possible D gene is TRBD1 (6 bases). Trimming stripped 6 bases from V and 5 bases from J, with 13 bases between. The V gene's germline CDR1 is DFQATT and CDR2 SNEGSKA (reference sequence). The CDR3 sequence is 12 residues long. CDR3 sequence (DNA): TGCAGTGCCCCCCCTGGGGGCGAGACCCAGTACTTC. Its protein is CSAPPGGETQYF.

There are a few counts of this clonotype. J is TRBJ2-1 and V is TRBV15, with TRBD2 matching 7 bases. Germline values: CDR1 LNHNV, CDR2 YYDKDF (reference sequence). V was clipped by 5 bases and J by 4 bases; unmatched bases: 14. The CDR3 consists of 17 residues. The CDR3 protein is CATSPSGREYIYNEQFF. CDR3 DNA sequence: TGTGCCACCAGCCCTTCGGGGCGGGAGTACATTTACAATGAGCAGTTCTTC. Variable domain in full (rest from reference TRBV15 and TRBJ2-1): DAMVIQNPRYQVTQFGKPVTLSCSQTLNHNVMYWYQQKSSQAPKLLFHYYDKDFNNEADTPDNFQSRRPNTSFCFLDIRSPGLGDTAMYLCATSPSGREYIYNEQFFGPGTRLTVL.

The chain joins TRBV7-2 to TRBJ2-2, with TRBD2 as a possible D gene (6 bases). Germline loops: CDR1 SGHTA, CDR2 FQGNSA. The V end was cut by 1 base, the J end by 5 bases, with 11 bases between. The length of the CDR3 is 15 residues. CDR3 loop: CASSLVAGFTGELFF. CDR3 DNA: TGTGCCAGCAGCTTAGTGGCGGGATTTACCGGGGAGCTGTTTTTT. Full variable domain (missing parts from reference TRBV7-2 and TRBJ2-2): GAGVSQSPSNKVTEKGKDVELRCDPISGHTALYWYRQSLGQGLEFLIYFQGNSAPDKSGLPSDRFSAERTGGSVSTLTIQRTQQEDSAVYLCASSLVAGFTGELFFGEGSRLTVL.

The gene calls are TRBV6-5 and TRBJ2-2; D not certain. The germline gives CDR1 MNHEY, CDR2 SVGAGI. Trimming removed 0 bases at V and 5 bases at J, with 10 bases between. The CDR3 totals 15 residues. This CDR3 reads CASSYSLHLTGELFF. DNA of the CDR3: TGTGCCAGCAGTTACTCCCTTCACCTTACCGGGGAGCTGTTTTTT.

This clonotype has just a few counts. This rearrangement joins TRBV2 to TRBJ2-4; TRBD1 or TRBD2 may be the D gene (5 bases each). CDR1 is SNHLY and CDR2 is FYNNEI in the germline V gene. V was clipped by 9 bases and J by 0 bases, with 15 bases between them. This CDR3 spans 15 amino acids. In nucleotides, the CDR3 is TGTGCCAGTGAAGGGATGGGGGTAGCCAAAAACATTCAGTACTTC. Its translation: CASEGMGVAKNIQYF.